The rows below give T cell receptor beta chains drawn from one sample of a study of shared clonotypes between healthy human individuals. Using immunoSEQ multiplex PCR, the repertoire was profiled, and TCRdb retains in-frame clones only, with some absent. Of millions of clones listed, approximately 90% are singletons. Material: naive CD4+ T cells sorted from blood. The receptors here all came from a man younger than 35 in good health. The CDR3 runs from the conserved cysteine through the conserved F or W.

j_call | v_call | cdr3_aa
TRBJ2-5 | TRBV10-3 | CAISESLTSQETQYF
TRBJ1-1 | TRBV6-1 | CASIIGQNTEAFF
TRBJ1-1 | TRBV7-9 | CASSLMGTGGGTEAFF
TRBJ2-2 | TRBV6-4 | CASSVIGQSGGFPGELFF
TRBJ2-7 | TRBV5-1 | CASSAGASYEQYF
TRBJ1-1 | TRBV9 | CASSVGGILNEAFF
TRBJ1-1 | TRBV28 | CASTPPGQGATEAFF
TRBJ2-1 | TRBV7-6 | CASSLDGSYNEQFF
TRBJ1-2 | TRBV6-5 | CASSTLGGYGYTF
TRBJ1-3 | TRBV2 | CASSTGSVGNTIYF
TRBJ2-1 | TRBV5-1 | CASSLELAGVYNEQFF
TRBJ1-1 | TRBV5-4 | CASRMTDMNTEAFF
TRBJ2-1 | TRBV10-3 | CAISAVNREDEQFF
TRBJ1-3 | TRBV15 | CATSSSGSGNTIYF
TRBJ2-1 | TRBV19 | CASSIRGGNEQFF
TRBJ1-6 | TRBV30 | CAWSALGGRGGSPLHF
TRBJ1-2 | TRBV7-9 | CASSPQWGYTF
TRBJ1-1 | TRBV6-1 | CASSEVVAVVTEAFF
TRBJ2-5 | TRBV5-1 | CASSIGLAGRSETQYF
TRBJ2-7 | TRBV14 | CASSAGGPLVSREQYF
TRBJ1-5 | TRBV19 | CASSGGSNQPQHF
TRBJ2-2 | TRBV9 | CASSVDSANTGELFF
TRBJ2-7 | TRBV28 | CASSPYYEQYF
TRBJ2-5 | TRBV7-9 | CASSSPQGRRETQYF
TRBJ1-1 | TRBV5-5 | CASRSTGVTEAFF
TRBJ1-1 | TRBV30 | CAWTKARGNTEAFF
TRBJ1-4 | TRBV10-2 | CASRTGQGGVEKLFF
TRBJ2-7 | TRBV7-2 | CASSIRTSGGPASWEQYF
TRBJ1-6 | TRBV12-2 | CASRLARDRNNSPLHF
TRBJ2-7 | TRBV6-5 | CASSQNYEQYF
TRBJ1-2 | TRBV10-3 | CAISRTGGPGGSYGYTF
TRBJ2-7 | TRBV4-1 | CASSQVAAGTYEQYF
TRBJ2-1 | TRBV9 | CASSANSNNEQFF
TRBJ2-7 | TRBV7-2 | CASSALAGGRYEQYF
TRBJ2-3 | TRBV5-4 | CASSLPNSGIRTDTQYF
TRBJ1-5 | TRBV7-2 | CASSLGTYYSNQPQHF
TRBJ2-7 | TRBV5-5 | CASSRSTGVEQYF
TRBJ1-2 | TRBV6-1 | CASSPRQYGYTF
TRBJ2-1 | TRBV5-1 | CASSSPGLAGVGVEQFF
TRBJ1-6 | TRBV6-5 | CASSYSVNSYNSPLHF
TRBJ2-5 | TRBV7-2 | CASSFLRLGETQYF
TRBJ2-1 | TRBV7-2 | CASSRTSGDNEQFF
TRBJ1-1 | TRBV5-4 | CASSLDFGSDTEAFF
TRBJ2-7 | TRBV5-1 | CASSPAGGTYEQYF
TRBJ2-4 | TRBV4-1 | CASSQDRGSGDIQYF
TRBJ2-3 | TRBV9 | CASSAVGGGNTDTQYF
TRBJ2-3 | TRBV29-1 | CSVLSTDTQYF
TRBJ2-7 | TRBV27 | CASSRTTGTESEQYF
TRBJ2-2 | TRBV9 | CASSPISTGELFF
TRBJ2-1 | TRBV5-1 | CASSSSSYEQFF
TRBJ2-7 | TRBV18 | CASSPATSAHEQYF
TRBJ1-5 | TRBV18 | CASSIFGTDQPQHF
TRBJ2-5 | TRBV5-4 | CASSWISGRGAGQETQYF
TRBJ2-1 | TRBV5-1 | CASSLAGTWSSYNEQFF
TRBJ2-1 | TRBV19 | CASSIGTSGSWSEQFF